Presented here are 29 T cell receptor beta chains from one specimen sequenced in a study of CD8 T cells in Susac syndrome. Random hexamers were used to reverse transcribe roughly 0.45 to 1 ug of RNA. MiXCR, run by TCRdb on the immunoSEQ multiplex PCR reads, gives a single entry per CDR3 protein. Found here are about 140,000 distinct CDR3 sequences, 95% of them singletons; the top ten hold approximately 0.18%. Sequencing was done on a sample of CD8+ T cells from PBMCs. The receptors were sampled from a human donor with Susac syndrome.

The chain employs TRBV7-9 and TRBJ2-7; D is perhaps TRBD1 (6 bases). Trimming left V 4 bases short and J 3 bases short, with 16 bases between. There are 15 residues in the CDR3. Germline CDR1 SEHNR, CDR2 FQNEAQ (reference sequence). CDR3 nucleotides: TGTGCCAGCAGCTCCGGGACAACACCACACTACGAGCAGTACTTC. Its translation: CASSSGTTPHYEQYF.

This clonotype was seen a handful of times. The chain combines TRBV25-1 with TRBJ1-2, with D perhaps TRBD1 (5 bases). The CDR3 spans 15 residues. Germline CDR1 is MGHDK and CDR2 is SYGVNS. Trimming stripped 0 bases from V and 4 bases from J, with 12 bases between. The CDR3 region has the DNA TGTGCCAGCAGTGAATACTTCCCCGGGGGCTATGGCTACACCTTC. Its protein is CASSEYFPGGYGYTF.

The chain is built from TRBV20-1 and TRBJ2-3, with no clear D. This CDR3 comprises 15 residues. Germline V gives CDR1 DFQATT, CDR2 SNEGSKA (reference sequence). Deletions cut 5 bases from V and 3 bases from J, with 18 bases between. This CDR3 reads CSAHTLITKTDTQYF. The CDR3 DNA follows: TGCAGTGCTCATACACTGATAACTAAGACAGATACGCAGTATTTT.

The V call is TRBV19, the J call TRBJ1-3; possible D gene TRBD1, 5 bases. Germline CDR1 LNHDA, CDR2 SQIVND (reference sequence). The CDR3 sequence is 14 residues long. V dropped 7 bases and J dropped 6 bases, with 16 bases sitting between them. The CDR3 DNA reads as TGTGCCAGTATCCCCGGGGGACCCGAAAACACCATATATTTT. This translates into CASIPGGPENTIYF.

This rearrangement joins TRBV4-1 to TRBJ2-7; tentatively, D is TRBD1 or TRBD2 (5 bases each). In germline, CDR1 is MGHRA, CDR2 YSYEKL. The CDR3 is made up of 16 amino acids. Trimming removed 0 bases at V and 0 bases at J, with 12 bases between. The CDR3 region is CASSQETGPYSYEQYF. The CDR3, as DNA: TGCGCCAGCAGCCAAGAAACGGGACCGTACTCCTACGAGCAGTACTTC.

Regarding this clonotype: The junction and the germline gene differ at one end; a read error may be behind it. The chain joins TRBV7-7 to TRBJ2-2; D is uncertain. CDR1 and CDR2 (germline): SSHAT, FNYEAQ (reference sequence). CDR3 length: 14 amino acids. The CDR3 coding sequence is TGTGCTAGCAGCTCCGACCCCGGTGGCGGGGAGCTGTTTTTT. Its translation is CASSSDPGGGELFF.

This chain connects TRBV5-1 to TRBJ2-2; the match to TRBD1 covers 7 bases. V gave up 5 bases and J gave up 10 bases; unmatched junction bases: 5. The CDR3 totals 12 residues. Germline V CDR1 and CDR2: SGHRS, YFSETQ. CDR3 amino acids: CASSTQGMELFF. The DNA of the CDR3 is TGCGCCAGCAGTACACAGGGGATGGAGCTGTTTTTT.

The chain combines TRBV6-5 with TRBJ2-3, with no clear D. The germline V gene encodes CDR1 MNHEY and CDR2 SVGAGI. V lost 6 bases and J 1 base, leaving 8 bases between the germline ends. CDR3 size: 13 residues. This CDR3 reads CASSAEGTDTQYF. Written as DNA, the CDR3 is TGTGCCAGCAGCGCGGAAGGCACAGATACGCAGTATTTT.

The J gene is TRBJ2-7, the V gene TRBV4-1; D unresolved. CDR1 is MGHRA and CDR2 is YSYEKL in the germline V gene. The CDR3 length is 17 residues. Trimming took off 5 bases at V and 1 base at J, with 21 bases between the two ends. As DNA, the CDR3 is TGCGCCAGCAGCGACACTGACCAGAGTGGTCCTTCCTACGAGCAGTACTTC. Its protein product is CASSDTDQSGPSYEQYF.

This chain connects TRBV29-1 to TRBJ1-2, with TRBD1 identical over 8 bases. V lost 3 bases to trimming and J lost 8 bases; unmatched junction nucleotides: 11. Germline V CDR1 and CDR2: SQVTM, ANQGSEA. This CDR3 is 14 amino acids long. The CDR3 region has the DNA TGCAGCGTTGAGGGTGGCCAGGGGGCTGAAGGCTACACCTTC. Its translation is CSVEGGQGAEGYTF.

This clonotype was recorded a few times. The chain employs TRBV7-3 and TRBJ2-2; D uncertain. This CDR3 spans 12 amino acids. Germline CDR1 and CDR2: SGHTA and FQGTGA. V gave up 6 bases and J gave up 0 bases, with 2 bases separating them. CDR3 DNA sequence: TGTGCCAGCAGTTCGAACACCGGGGAGCTGTTTTTT. Amino acid sequence: CASSSNTGELFF.

This chain connects TRBV9 to TRBJ1-1; a weak D match, TRBD1 (5 bases). Trimming shortened V by 4 bases and J by 5 bases, and 15 bases separated the two germline ends. Germline V gene lookup returns CDR1 SGDLS and CDR2 YYNGEE. The CDR3 has 14 amino acids. CDR3 sequence: CASSPVGGLTEAFF. Here the CDR3 DNA reads TGTGCCAGCAGCCCGGTGGGGGGTTTGACTGAAGCTTTCTTT.

The V gene is TRBV30, the J gene TRBJ1-2, with D tentatively TRBD1 (6 bases). The CDR3 is made up of 12 amino acids. In germline, CDR1 is GTSNPN, CDR2 SVGIG (reference sequence). The V end was cut by 5 bases, the J end by 7 bases, with 14 bases between. The DNA for the CDR3 is TGTGCCTGGGCACAGGGTCTCAGTGGCTACACCTTC. It yields the protein CAWAQGLSGYTF.

This clonotype was seen just once. This sequence joins TRBV7-9 and TRBJ1-1, with unresolved D. CDR1 and CDR2 from the germline V gene are SEHNR and FQNEAQ (reference sequence). The CDR3 consists of 13 residues. Trimming stripped 3 bases from V and 2 bases from J, with 7 bases between. The CDR3 reads CASSFQRNTEAFF. CDR3 sequence (DNA): TGTGCCAGCAGCTTCCAACGTAACACTGAAGCTTTCTTT.

The chain carries TRBV15 and TRBJ2-7, with D perhaps TRBD1 (5 bases). Trimming removed 1 base at V and 2 bases at J, with 12 bases between. Germline CDR1 reads LNHNV; CDR2 reads YYDKDF (reference sequence). This CDR3 region has 15 residues. Here the CDR3 reads CATSRAWGSTYEQYF. CDR3 in DNA: TGTGCCACCAGCAGAGCATGGGGCTCTACCTACGAGCAGTACTTC.

V gene TRBV11-3 combines with J gene TRBJ2-1; a weak D match, TRBD2 (5 bases). Trimming removed 4 bases at V and 0 bases at J, with 13 bases between. CDR3 length: 16 amino acids. Germline assignment: CDR1 SGHNT and CDR2 YENEEA. The CDR3 loop reads CASSSRKRSSYNEQFF. CDR3 DNA sequence: TGTGCCAGCAGCTCGCGAAAGCGGTCCTCCTACAATGAGCAGTTCTTC. Complete variable domain (other parts from reference TRBV11-3 and TRBJ2-1): EAGVVQSPRYKIIEKKQPVAFWCNPISGHNTLYWYLQNLGQGPELLIRYENEEAVDDSQLPKDRFSAERLKGVDSTLKIQPAELGDSAVYLCASSSRKRSSYNEQFFGPGTRLTVL.

V gene TRBV19 combines with J gene TRBJ2-7; 8 positions agree with TRBD1. The CDR3 is made up of 14 amino acids. V lost 5 bases and J lost 5; bases outside the gene matches: 8. Looked up from germline, CDR1 is LNHDA and CDR2 is SQIVND (reference sequence). This CDR3 reads CASSVDRAGDEQYF. CDR3 DNA sequence: TGTGCCAGTAGTGTGGACAGGGCGGGCGACGAGCAGTACTTC.

V is TRBV7-2 and J is TRBJ2-1; 8 bases align to TRBD2. Per germline, CDR1 SGHTA and CDR2 FQGNSA. V dropped 7 bases and J dropped 6; count of bases not matched to a gene: 5. The CDR3 length is 13 residues. The CDR3 is CASISAGANEQFF. CDR3 nucleotide sequence: TGTGCCAGCATTTCAGCGGGAGCCAATGAGCAGTTCTTC.

The chain carries TRBV20-1 and TRBJ1-1, with D unresolved. Germline V gene data show CDR1 as DFQATT and CDR2 as SNEGSKA (reference sequence). With 4 bases removed from V and 0 bases from J, the gap between germline ends came to 24 bases. The CDR3 is 18 amino acids. The CDR3 coding sequence is TGCAGTGCTACGGGGAGAGGCGGGCAGACTCCCATGAACACTGAAGCTTTCTTT. Its translation: CSATGRGGQTPMNTEAFF.

This chain joins TRBV30 and TRBJ2-1, with TRBD1 matching over 9 bases. V was clipped by 3 bases and J by 6 bases; unmatched bases: 6. Germline V gene sequence: CDR1 GTSNPN, CDR2 SVGIG (reference sequence). This CDR3 comprises 14 residues. The CDR3 coding sequence is TGTGCCTGGAGCTCCGGGACAGGGAGCAATGAGCAGTTCTTC. It specifies CAWSSGTGSNEQFF.

The chain is built from TRBV7-8 and TRBJ2-2; D ambiguous. Germline CDR1 is SGHVS and CDR2 is FQNEAQ. V lost 3 bases and J 5 bases, leaving 7 bases between the germline ends. There are 13 residues in the CDR3. DNA of the CDR3: TGTGCCAGCAGCTTTATGGGAACCGGGGAGCTGTTTTTT. Residues: CASSFMGTGELFF.

This chain joins TRBV27 and TRBJ2-7; possibly TRBD1 or TRBD2 for D (5 bases each). Trimming removed 6 bases at V and 0 bases at J, with 18 bases between. This CDR3 has 16 residues. CDR1 and CDR2 from the germline V gene are MNHEY and SMNVEV (reference sequence). CDR3 bases: TGTGCCAGCAGACACGGAGACCGGGACGACTCCTACGAGCAGTACTTC. Its translation: CASRHGDRDDSYEQYF.

This clonotype was seen once. The chain has TRBV28 and TRBJ2-3, with D uncertain. Looked up from germline, CDR1 is MDHEN and CDR2 is SYDVKM. Trimming took 2 bases from V and 4 from J, leaving 13 bases between them. This CDR3 has 15 amino acids. CDR3 residues: CASSLNRPSADTQYF. The CDR3 DNA reads as TGTGCCAGCAGTTTAAATCGCCCCTCCGCAGATACGCAGTATTTT.

This clonotype was recorded once. The chain uses TRBV28 and TRBJ2-7, with D maybe TRBD1 (5 bases). The CDR3 has 14 amino acids. CDR1 MDHEN and CDR2 SYDVKM come from the germline V gene. Trimming cost V 7 bases and J 4 bases, with 17 bases left between them. DNA for the CDR3: TGTGCCAGCACTCTTAGAGAGCCAGGGTACGAGCAGTACTTC. It yields the protein CASTLREPGYEQYF.

The CDR3 sequence is CASGLTGEISYEQYF. CDR3 coding DNA: TGTGCTAGTGGTTTGACTGGGGAGATTTCCTACGAGCAGTACTTC. The chain has TRBV12-5 and TRBJ2-7; perhaps TRBD2 as D (5 bases). The V and J ends lost 2 bases and 1 base respectively, with 12 bases between them. CDR1 is LGHNT and CDR2 is FRNRAP in the germline V gene. This CDR3 has 15 residues. The variable domain in full, with the rest retrieved from reference TRBV12-5 and TRBJ2-7, is DARVTQTPRHKVTEMGQEVTMRCQPILGHNTVFWYRQTMMQGLELLAYFRNRAPLDDSGMPKDRFSAEMPDATLATLKIQPSEPRDSAVYFCASGLTGEISYEQYFGPGTRLTVT.

This clonotype was recorded only once. The chain is built from TRBV6-5 and TRBJ1-4, with 7 bases lining up with TRBD1. Trimming took 7 bases from V and 8 from J; bases not matched to a gene: 10. The CDR3 loop spans 14 amino acids. Germline CDR1 is MNHEY and CDR2 is SVGAGI. The CDR3 bases are TGTGCCAGCACGAAAGGGGGCTTGGGGGAAAAACTGTTTTTT. Translating gives CASTKGGLGEKLFF.

The J gene is TRBJ2-1, the V gene TRBV13, with 14 bases identical to TRBD2. Germline loops: CDR1 PRHDT, CDR2 FYEKMQ (reference sequence). Losses at the gene ends were 5 bases for V and 7 bases for J; bases not matched to a gene: 7. This CDR3 spans 16 amino acids. Here the CDR3 DNA reads TGTGCCAGCAGCGATTCCGGGACTAGCGGGAGAAATGAGCAGTTCTTC. Its protein product is CASSDSGTSGRNEQFF.

The rearrangement links TRBV7-9 to TRBJ2-7; a weak D match, TRBD2 (6 bases). Germline lookup yields CDR1 SEHNR and CDR2 FQNEAQ (reference sequence). CDR3 length equals 16 residues. Trimming took off 3 bases at V and 2 bases at J, with 17 bases between the two ends. Here the CDR3 DNA reads TGTGCCAGCAGCTTGGGGTTCGGGACTTTTGCCTACGAGCAGTACTTC. Translation: CASSLGFGTFAYEQYF.

A single count supports this clonotype. The chain joins TRBV9 to TRBJ2-7; the D is unclear. The CDR3 totals 13 residues. CDR1 and CDR2 from the germline V gene are SGDLS and YYNGEE. The V end lost 0 bases, the J end lost 6 bases, and 10 bases lay between the germline ends. The CDR3 bases are TGTGCCAGCAGCGTAGGGTCCCCAGGCGAGCAGTACTTC. Its translation is CASSVGSPGEQYF.